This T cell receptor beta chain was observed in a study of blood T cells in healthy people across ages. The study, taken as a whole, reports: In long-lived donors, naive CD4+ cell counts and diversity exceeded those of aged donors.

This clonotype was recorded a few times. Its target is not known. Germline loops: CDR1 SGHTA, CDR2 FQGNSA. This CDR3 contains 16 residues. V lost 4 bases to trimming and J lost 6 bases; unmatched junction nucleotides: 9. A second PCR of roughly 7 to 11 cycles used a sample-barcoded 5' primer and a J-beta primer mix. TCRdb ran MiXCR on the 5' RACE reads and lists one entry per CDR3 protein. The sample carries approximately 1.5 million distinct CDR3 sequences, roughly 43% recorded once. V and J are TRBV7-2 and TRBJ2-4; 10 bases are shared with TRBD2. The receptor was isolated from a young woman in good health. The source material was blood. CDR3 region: CASSSRLAGGINIQYF. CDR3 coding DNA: TGTGCCAGCAGCTCGCGATTAGCGGGGGGAATAAACATTCAGTACTTC.